The clone carrying this T cell receptor beta chain was seen just once. Assay: immunoSEQ multiplex PCR; the TCRdb copy retains only in-frame clones and omits some. The sample yields a few hundred thousand clones, 80% to 90% seen once. The V and J ends lost 5 bases and 4 bases respectively, with 23 bases between them. Germline loops: CDR1 SGHRS, CDR2 YFSETQ. The CDR3 is made up of 17 amino acids. The sample is drawn from a study of blood T cell repertoires in COVID-19. About the research overall: T cells, B-cell-depleted T cells, or PBMCs provided the cDNA or gDNA that served as material.

Recruits, aged roughly 18 to 89 years, lived in roughly 22 US areas. The receptor's source is a woman aged 45-65 years who had recovered from COVID-19. Sequenced material: PBMCs or T cells enriched from blood (not recorded which). The J gene is TRBJ2-3, the V gene TRBV5-1; TRBD2 is a possible D gene (6 bases). The CDR3 DNA follows: TGCGCCAGCAGTCCGGGTCTTGGGATCGGGGGAGCAGATACGCAGTATTTT. It yields the protein CASSPGLGIGGADTQYF.